Only one count was recorded for the clone carrying this TCR beta chain. The data derive from a study of a mutant IDH1 vaccine in newly diagnosed glioma. Sequenced by immunoSEQ multiplex PCR; TCRdb stores in-frame clones only, minus some. The table has about 50,000 clones, roughly 88% seen once. Time point meaning: baseline, week 1 (first vaccination visit). Described treatment: pre-vaccination baseline after standard-of-care therapy. The CDR3 consists of 13 residues. Trimming cost V 4 bases and J 1 base, with 8 bases left between them. Looked up from germline, CDR1 is SGHRS and CDR2 is YFSETQ. The receptor was derived from a man aged 40-50 years with glioma. The sample was PBMCs, taken from a glioma patient treated with radiotherapy, temozolomide or both. The genes are TRBV5-1 and TRBJ1-1, with no clear D. The chain's CDR3 is CASSIDANTEAFF. The CDR3 DNA is TGCGCCAGCAGCATCGACGCGAACACTGAAGCTTTCTTT.